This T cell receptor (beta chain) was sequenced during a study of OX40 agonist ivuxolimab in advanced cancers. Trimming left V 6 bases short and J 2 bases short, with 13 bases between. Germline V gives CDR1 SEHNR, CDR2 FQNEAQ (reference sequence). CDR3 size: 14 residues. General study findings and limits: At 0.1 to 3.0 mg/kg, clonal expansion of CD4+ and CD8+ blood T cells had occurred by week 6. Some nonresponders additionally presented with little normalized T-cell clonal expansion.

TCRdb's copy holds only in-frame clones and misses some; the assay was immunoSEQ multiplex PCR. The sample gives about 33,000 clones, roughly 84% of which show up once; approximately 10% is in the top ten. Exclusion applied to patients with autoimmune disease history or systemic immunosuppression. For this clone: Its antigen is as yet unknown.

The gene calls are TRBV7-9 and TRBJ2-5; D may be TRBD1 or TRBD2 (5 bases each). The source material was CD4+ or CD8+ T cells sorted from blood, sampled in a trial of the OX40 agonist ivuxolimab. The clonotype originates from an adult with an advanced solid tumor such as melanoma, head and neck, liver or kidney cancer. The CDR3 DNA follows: TGTGCCAGCAGACCGCCGGGACGGCAAGAGACCCAGTACTTC. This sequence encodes CASRPPGRQETQYF.